The clone carrying this TCR beta chain has only a few counts. Its antigen is not known. This sample stems from a study of T-cell reconstitution after alpha-beta-depleted transplantation in children. A library of TCRbeta sequences, prepared with unique molecular identifiers, was generated. Using its own MiXCR run on the PCR reads, TCRdb lists one record per CDR3 protein. The table has about 610,000 distinct CDR3 sequences, roughly 27% seen once; the top ten hold just over 35%. V lost 3 bases, J lost 3 bases, and 9 bases lay in between. The CDR3 length is 13 residues. Germline V gene data show CDR1 as DFQATT and CDR2 as SNEGSKA (reference sequence). Study-wide points: A year post-transplant, T-cell counts and diversity derived mostly from newly produced T cells. Some patients owed their high day-60 TCRbeta diversity to surviving recipient T cells and thymic progenitors. About two months after transplant, alpha-beta T cells reportedly came from several hundred expanded graft clones.

Sequencing was performed on PBMCs, taken before TCRalphabeta/CD19-depleted stem cell transplant. This TCR was recovered from a boy less than two years old with Wiskott-Aldrich syndrome, due to receive a stem cell transplant. J is TRBJ2-1 and V is TRBV20-1, with a tentative D call TRBD2 (5 bases). The CDR3 spells CSARRVNYNEQFF. The CDR3, as DNA: TGCAGTGCTAGGCGGGTGAACTACAATGAGCAGTTCTTC.